The 15 T cell receptor beta chains reported below all come from one sample, sequenced in a study of cytomegalovirus exposure and HLA in healthy donors. PCR was performed using 60 Vbeta and 13 Jbeta primers. TCRdb's table, derived via immunoSEQ multiplex PCR, lists solely in-frame clones and lacks some. The table has about 140,000 clones, 70% to 80% seen once; the top ten hold approximately 15%. Sequencing was carried out using PBMCs. Receptors originate from a woman between 40 and 55 years old in good health and CMV-seronegative.

This rearrangement joins TRBV19 to TRBJ2-7, with 8 bases fitting TRBD1. There are 15 residues in the CDR3. V trimming: 3 bases; J trimming: 7 bases; junction bases outside the gene matches: 11. The germline CDR1 and CDR2 sequences are LNHDA and SQIVND (reference sequence). CDR3 loop: CASSIRWTGLGEQYF. CDR3 coding DNA: TGTGCCAGTAGTATTCGGTGGACAGGGTTGGGGGAGCAGTACTTC.

This chain joins TRBV19 and TRBJ1-5, with 7 positions matching TRBD1. V shed 3 bases and J 4 bases; nucleotides not matched to a gene: 6. CDR1 and CDR2 from the germline V gene are LNHDA and SQIVND (reference sequence). The CDR3 has 15 amino acids. This CDR3 reads CASSIYRGKNQPQHF. CDR3 nucleotide sequence: TGTGCCAGTAGTATTTACAGGGGCAAGAATCAGCCCCAGCATTTT. Full variable domain (outside the CDR3, taken from reference TRBV19 and TRBJ1-5): DGGITQSPKYLFRKEGQNVTLSCEQNLNHDAMYWYRQDPGQGLRLIYYSQIVNDFQKGDIAEGYSVSREKKESFPLTVTSAQKNPTAFYLCASSIYRGKNQPQHFGDGTRLSIL.

The chain uses TRBV7-6 and TRBJ2-7, with 10 bases identical to TRBD2. Germline V gene data show CDR1 as SGHVS and CDR2 as FNYEAQ. After removal of 5 bases from V and 2 bases from J, the junction contained 6 bases not matched to a gene. The CDR3 totals 15 residues. The CDR3 region has the DNA TGTGCCAGCAGCGCGAGCGGGGGGGCGACCTACGAGCAGTACTTC. It translates to CASSASGGATYEQYF. The full variable domain, with the rest looked up from reference TRBV7-6 and TRBJ2-7, is GAGVSQSPRYKVTKRGQDVALRCDPISGHVSLYWYRQALGQGPEFLTYFNYEAQQDKSGLPNDRFSAERPEGSISTLTIQRTEQRDSAMYRCASSASGGATYEQYFGPGTRLTVT.

Written as DNA, the CDR3 is TGTGCCAGCAGCCGGCCTCGGCCGGGGTATTCACCCCTCCACTTT. Translating it yields CASSRPRPGYSPLHF. V and J are TRBV6-5 and TRBJ1-6; D is unclear. The CDR3 spans 15 residues. Trimming left V 6 bases short and J 8 bases short, with 17 bases between. The germline CDR1 and CDR2 sequences are MNHEY and SVGAGI.

This clone came up a few times. An end of the junction differs from the germline gene, which may be a read error. The V and J genes are TRBV7-7 and TRBJ2-5, with TRBD2 identical over 10 bases. The CDR3 sequence is 15 residues long. CDR1 SSHAT and CDR2 FNYEAQ come from the germline V gene (reference sequence). For the CDR3, the DNA is TGTGCTAGCAGCTTGTCTAGCGGGGGTCAAGAGACCCAGTACTTC. Translating it yields CASSLSSGGQETQYF.

The V gene is TRBV7-9, the J gene TRBJ2-1; maybe TRBD1 (5 bases). From germline, CDR1 is SEHNR and CDR2 FQNEAQ (reference sequence). This CDR3 has 12 amino acids. Trimming took 5 bases from V and 9 from J, leaving 11 bases between them. Here the CDR3 reads CASSLDKVEQFF. CDR3 nucleotides: TGTGCCAGCAGCCTGGACAAGGTTGAGCAGTTCTTC.

This chain links TRBV29-1 with TRBJ2-7, with 10 bases lining up with TRBD1. Germline V gives CDR1 SQVTM, CDR2 ANQGSEA. V trimming: 7 bases; J trimming: 3 bases; junction bases outside the gene matches: 9. The CDR3 runs to 14 residues. The DNA of the CDR3 is TGCAGCGCCATACCGGGACAGGGGATCTACGAGCAGTACTTC. Its translation is CSAIPGQGIYEQYF.

The chain recombines TRBV11-3 with TRBJ2-3, with D unresolved. Trimming shortened V by 6 bases and J by 8 bases, and 15 bases separated the two germline ends. Per germline, CDR1 SGHNT and CDR2 YENEEA. The CDR3 contains 13 residues. The CDR3 protein is CASSRSSAGTQYF. CDR3 nucleotides: TGTGCCAGCAGTCGGAGTAGTGCTGGTACGCAGTATTTT. Variable domain in full (rest from reference TRBV11-3 and TRBJ2-3): EAGVVQSPRYKIIEKKQPVAFWCNPISGHNTLYWYLQNLGQGPELLIRYENEEAVDDSQLPKDRFSAERLKGVDSTLKIQPAELGDSAVYLCASSRSSAGTQYFGPGTRLTVL.

The chain combines TRBV7-2 with TRBJ2-2; no clear D. Germline loops: CDR1 SGHTA, CDR2 FQGNSA. CDR3 length equals 12 residues. V was clipped by 5 bases and J by 3 bases, with 4 bases between them. The CDR3 sequence is CASSLHTGELFF. CDR3 sequence (DNA): TGTGCCAGCAGCCTCCACACCGGGGAGCTGTTTTTT.

V usage is TRBV6-1 and J usage is TRBJ2-1, with 9 bases aligning to TRBD2. The V and J ends lost 4 bases and 6 bases, in that order; junction bases with no gene match: 7. Per the germline V gene, CDR1 is MNHNS and CDR2 is SASEGT. The CDR3 contains 15 residues. The CDR3 bases are TGTGCCAGCAGTGTGGTGGCGGGAGGGTCCAATGAGCAGTTCTTC. Translating gives CASSVVAGGSNEQFF.

This sequence joins TRBV5-4 and TRBJ2-3; D gene uncertain. The length of the CDR3 is 15 residues. CDR1 is SGHNT, CDR2 YYREEE, per germline (reference sequence). V gave up 5 bases and J gave up 0 bases, with 13 bases separating them. The CDR3, as DNA: TGTGCCAGCAGGCCCAGGTTCACCAGCACAGATACGCAGTATTTT. Protein product: CASRPRFTSTDTQYF.

V and J are TRBV11-1 and TRBJ2-5; perhaps TRBD1 as D (6 bases). Germline-derived CDR1 and CDR2 are SGHAT and FQDESV (reference sequence). Trimming left V 4 bases short and J 4 bases short, with 19 bases between. There are 16 residues in the CDR3. Here the CDR3 DNA reads TGTGCCAGCAGCTCAAGACAGGCCCGCTGGGGAGAGACCCAGTACTTC. Encoded protein: CASSSRQARWGETQYF.

The gene calls are TRBV28 and TRBJ1-3, with TRBD1 matching over 7 bases. Germline V gives CDR1 MDHEN, CDR2 SYDVKM. After removal of 5 bases from V and 0 bases from J, the junction contained 7 bases not matched to a gene. This CDR3 is built from 16 residues. This CDR3 is CASSKWGQNSGNTIYF. CDR3 nucleotides: TGTGCCAGCAGTAAGTGGGGACAGAACTCTGGAAACACCATATATTTT.

V usage is TRBV19 and J usage is TRBJ1-1; 7 bases agree with TRBD1. With V trimmed by 3 bases and J by 7 bases, 11 bases remained unmatched. This CDR3 has 15 residues. Germline-derived CDR1 and CDR2 are LNHDA and SQIVND (reference sequence). The CDR3 DNA follows: TGTGCCAGTAGTATGGGCAGGGGGATTGTAGGTGAAGCTTTCTTT. Translating it yields CASSMGRGIVGEAFF. Full variable domain (outside the CDR3, taken from reference TRBV19 and TRBJ1-1): DGGITQSPKYLFRKEGQNVTLSCEQNLNHDAMYWYRQDPGQGLRLIYYSQIVNDFQKGDIAEGYSVSREKKESFPLTVTSAQKNPTAFYLCASSMGRGIVGEAFFGQGTRLTVV.

This chain uses TRBV19 with TRBJ1-1, with a weak D call TRBD1 (6 bases). The germline V gene encodes CDR1 LNHDA and CDR2 SQIVND (reference sequence). CDR3 length equals 14 residues. V was clipped by 5 bases and J by 4 bases, with 14 bases between them. The CDR3 nucleotides are TGTGCCAGTAGTTACAGGGCCGGAGGCACTGAAGCTTTCTTT. Translation: CASSYRAGGTEAFF.